The entry below describes one TCR beta chain. Its antigen is still unknown. The method was immunoSEQ multiplex PCR; TCRdb's version includes in-frame clones alone and lacks a portion of them. Of 65,000 to 95,000 clones in the sample, roughly 87% were seen once. This CDR3 has 16 residues. Trimming took off 1 base at V and 2 bases at J, with 12 bases between the two ends. Germline CDR1 and CDR2: KGHSH and LQKENI. This sample stems from a study of OX40 agonist ivuxolimab in advanced cancers. Turning to the study itself: Patients received the agonistic anti-OX40 (CD134) antibody ivuxolimab. Patients undergoing dose escalation presented with hepatocellular carcinoma, melanoma, renal cell or head and neck cancer.

General observations from the study: Still undetermined is the antigen specificity of the expanded peripheral T cells. The average count of expanded clones was higher among CD8+ T cells than among CD4+.

The J gene is TRBJ1-5, the V gene TRBV18; D might be TRBD1 (6 bases). The sample was CD4+ or CD8+ T cells sorted from blood, taken in a trial of the OX40 agonist ivuxolimab. The receptor was derived from an adult with an advanced solid tumor such as melanoma, head and neck, liver or kidney cancer. CDR3 sequence (DNA): TGTGCCAGCTCACCACGAGCAGGGGTAGGCAATCAGCCCCAGCATTTT. It yields the protein CASSPRAGVGNQPQHF. Combining the CDR3 with reference TRBV18 and TRBJ1-5 gives the whole variable domain NAGVMQNPRHLVRRRGQEARLRCSPMKGHSHVYWYRQLPEEGLKFMVYLQKENIIDESGMPKERFSAEFPKEGPSILRIQQVVRGDSAAYFCASSPRAGVGNQPQHFGDGTRLSIL.